In this sample, the clone carrying this T cell receptor (beta chain) turned up a few times. The target antigen is unknown. These data belong to a study of prognosis after radiotherapy for stage I lung cancer. Study-level points and caveats: There was a fall in unique TCR clone counts after stereotactic body radiation therapy, median 10,088 versus 6,861. It was in patients who developed distant metastases that Shannon entropy after stereotactic body radiation therapy was lower.

Germline V gene data show CDR1 as LNHDA and CDR2 as SQIVND (reference sequence). V was cut by 5 bases and J by 5 bases, with 11 bases left in between. This CDR3 contains 13 residues. Researchers used two-round multiplex PCR to amplify TCR beta CDR3 starting from genomic DNA. Every TRBV and TRBJ gene had its own specific primer in first-round PCR. TCRdb re-called the multiplex PCR reads through MiXCR, storing one row per CDR3 protein. The profile covers about 30,000 distinct CDR3 sequences, with 40% to 60% appearing a single time and approximately 15% taken by the ten largest. The chain combines TRBV19 with TRBJ2-3; tentative D call: TRBD2 (6 bases). Sequences were derived from PBMCs, sampled before or after stereotactic body radiation therapy (not recorded which). The origin of this receptor is a donor older than 45 with non-small cell lung cancer. CDR3 loop: CASSGEVGDTQYF. In nucleotides, the CDR3 is TGTGCCAGTAGTGGGGAGGTCGGAGATACGCAGTATTTT.